The 10 T cell receptor beta chains presented below share a single source sample, sequenced in a study of metastatic and nonmetastatic thyroid tumors. Patients underwent thyroid surgery, and none had received any treatment before it. TCRdb recomputed clones from the PCR reads via MiXCR. The top ten clones hold roughly 30% of a sample with fewer than 25,000 clones, around 21% of them seen once. What was sequenced was blood. Source of these receptors: a female donor with papillary thyroid cancer or a benign thyroid nodule (not recorded which). Some clones in this sample may be carry-over from other donors' samples.

This clone was found many times. This sequence joins TRBV4-1 and TRBJ1-5, with TRBD1 matching over 7 bases. Trimming at V came to 4 bases and at J to 2 bases, leaving 2 bases not matched to a gene. The CDR3 consists of 14 residues. Germline assignment: CDR1 MGHRA and CDR2 YSYEKL. The CDR3 DNA sequence: TGCGCCAGCAGCCGACAGGGTCGCAATCAGCCCCAGCATTTT. As protein: CASSRQGRNQPQHF.

Ten or more counts support this clone. The gene calls are TRBV2 and TRBJ2-6; D gene uncertain. CDR3 length: 14 residues. V was shortened by 9 bases and J by 3 bases, with 12 bases between the two germline ends. Germline CDR1 and CDR2: SNHLY and FYNNEI. For the CDR3, the DNA is TGTGCCAGTGGACCCCTTCGTGGGGCCAACGTCCTGACTTTC. Amino acid sequence: CASGPLRGANVLTF.

V and J are TRBV20-1 and TRBJ1-1, with unresolved D. V lost 7 bases and J 9 bases, leaving 18 bases between the germline ends. Per the germline V gene, CDR1 is DFQATT and CDR2 is SNEGSKA (reference sequence). This CDR3 comprises 12 residues. CDR3 coding DNA: TGCAGTGTAGTGACAACGGTGTATCAAGCTTTCTTT. This translates into CSVVTTVYQAFF.

This clone was recorded many times. The chain couples TRBV11-1 to TRBJ2-2; the D gene is possibly TRBD2 (5 bases). V lost 5 bases, J lost 6 bases, and 22 bases lay in between. Germline lookup yields CDR1 SGHAT and CDR2 FQDESV (reference sequence). The CDR3 consists of 17 residues. CDR3 sequence: CASSPGIVGLRAGELFF. Here the CDR3 DNA reads TGTGCCAGCAGCCCCGGGATTGTCGGTCTACGGGCCGGGGAGCTGTTTTTT. The full variable domain, in which reference TRBV11-1 and TRBJ2-2 provide the parts outside the CDR3, is EAEVAQSPRYKITEKSQAVAFWCDPISGHATLYWYRQILGQGPELLVQFQDESVVDDSQLPKDRFSAERLKGVDSTLKIQPAELGDSAMYLCASSPGIVGLRAGELFFGEGSRLTVL.

This chain links TRBV27 with TRBJ1-2, with a tentative D call TRBD1 (5 bases). V lost 6 bases to trimming and J lost 8 bases, with 22 bases between them. Germline V lookup: CDR1 MNHEY, CDR2 SMNVEV (reference sequence). The CDR3 is 15 amino acids. The CDR3 DNA is TGTGCCAGCAGGGGCGACAGACTACTGCGCGGCGGCTACACCTTC. Its protein product is CASRGDRLLRGGYTF.

By share, this clone ranks as medium-sized. V and J are TRBV6-5 and TRBJ2-7, with 10 bases matching TRBD1. V shed 2 bases and J 1 base; nucleotides not matched to a gene: 8. This CDR3 is built from 17 residues. Germline V gives CDR1 MNHEY, CDR2 SVGAGI. CDR3 loop: CASSYAGGQGVSYEQYF. The DNA of the CDR3 is TGTGCCAGCAGTTACGCCGGTGGACAGGGGGTATCCTACGAGCAGTACTTC.

This clone has a count of ten or more. This chain uses TRBV10-3 with TRBJ1-3; no clear D. With 2 bases removed from V and 3 bases from J, the gap between germline ends came to 8 bases. The germline CDR1 and CDR2 sequences are ENHRY and SYGVKD. The CDR3 has 14 residues. CDR3 nucleotide sequence: TGTGCCATCAGTGAGCTGGGGTTTGGAAACACCATATATTTT. Translated, it gives CAISELGFGNTIYF.

This clone was counted at least ten times. The chain is built from TRBV7-9 and TRBJ2-2, with D perhaps TRBD1 (5 bases). The CDR3 has 14 residues. From germline, CDR1 is SEHNR and CDR2 FQNEAQ (reference sequence). V shed 5 bases and J shed 1 base, with 8 bases lying between them. CDR3 region: CASSRQGNTGELFF. CDR3 DNA sequence: TGTGCCAGCAGCCGCCAGGGGAACACCGGGGAGCTGTTTTTT.

This clone is termed medium-sized (0.01 to 0.1%). This chain connects TRBV12-5 to TRBJ2-1; TRBD2 is a possible D gene (6 bases). V gave up 3 bases and J gave up 8 bases, with 11 bases separating them. Looked up from germline, CDR1 is LGHNT and CDR2 is FRNRAP. The CDR3 runs 13 residues. The CDR3 is CASGFGLIDEQFF. The CDR3 bases are TGTGCTAGTGGTTTTGGACTAATAGATGAGCAGTTCTTC. The full variable domain, completed using reference TRBV12-5 and TRBJ2-1, is DARVTQTPRHKVTEMGQEVTMRCQPILGHNTVFWYRQTMMQGLELLAYFRNRAPLDDSGMPKDRFSAEMPDATLATLKIQPSEPRDSAVYFCASGFGLIDEQFFGPGTRLTVL.

This clone was detected many times. This sequence joins TRBV28 and TRBJ1-1, with 10 bases fitting TRBD1. The CDR3 runs to 15 residues. J was trimmed by 2 bases and V by 6 bases; bases with no gene match: 6. Germline-derived CDR1 and CDR2 are MDHEN and SYDVKM. CDR3 region: CASRRDRGRNTEAFF. In nucleotides, the CDR3 is TGTGCCAGCAGACGTGACAGGGGGCGAAACACTGAAGCTTTCTTT.